The 2 T cell receptor beta chains in this list originate from one sample, sequenced in a study of CD8+CD57+ T cells in acquired aplastic anemia. Patients who underwent sequencing had shown CD8+CD57+ cell expansion by flow cytometry. Investigators profiled TCR beta VDJ and CDR3 from genomic DNA template. One entry per CDR3 protein, called by TCRdb with MiXCR from the reads. The table has roughly 290,000 distinct CDR3 sequences, 45% to 65% seen once. Input material: sorted CD4+, CD8+, or CD8+CD57+ T cells (not recorded which) from PBMCs. These receptors all come from a human donor with aplastic anemia.

This clonotype was counted at least ten times. The V call is TRBV7-9, the J call TRBJ2-3; 8 bases line up with TRBD1. Germline lookup yields CDR1 SEHNR and CDR2 FQNEAQ (reference sequence). Unmatched junction bases numbered 8, after V lost 9 bases and J lost 0 bases. The CDR3 is 15 residues long. The CDR3 spells CASLAGGFSTDTQYF. The DNA of the CDR3 is TGTGCCAGTTTGGCAGGGGGCTTTAGCACAGATACGCAGTATTTT.

The chain links TRBV2 to TRBJ2-3; D unresolved. Trimming took off 6 bases at V and 1 base at J, with 8 bases between the two ends. Germline V gives CDR1 SNHLY, CDR2 FYNNEI. The CDR3 length is 13 residues. CDR3: CASRVEGTDTQYF. Written as DNA, the CDR3 is TGTGCCAGCAGGGTGGAAGGCACAGATACGCAGTATTTT. Looking up the rest from reference TRBV2 and TRBJ2-3 gives the full variable domain: EPEVTQTPSHQVTQMGQEVILRCVPISNHLYFYWYRQILGQKVEFLVSFYNNEISEKSEIFDDQFSVERPDGSNFTLKIRSTKLEDSAMYFCASRVEGTDTQYFGPGTRLTVL.